The source of this T cell receptor (beta chain) is a study of T cells in localized non-small cell lung cancer. Here immunoSEQ multiplex PCR was the method, and the copy in TCRdb shows in-frame clones only, minus some. The table shows some 71,000 clones, with about 83% occurring only once. This clone was picked up a small number of times. The antigen is unknown. The length of the CDR3 is 13 residues. Germline loops: CDR1 SGHNT, CDR2 YENEEA. The ends lost 5 bases at V and 7 bases at J; junction bases unmatched: 6. Study outcomes and limitations: Among the top 100 tumor clones, a median about 57 appeared in adjacent lung. Highest T cell clonality was seen in uninvolved adjacent lung, surpassing that measured in tumor. Longer overall survival was linked to higher blood T cell density.

Sample: peripheral blood, taken before any cancer treatment. The chain combines TRBV11-3 with TRBJ1-1; 8 bases map to TRBD1. This TCR was recovered from a female donor over 55 with stage I lung adenocarcinoma. The CDR3 nucleotides read TGTGCCAGCAGCCCGGACAGGGCTAATGAAGCTTTCTTT. Translating gives CASSPDRANEAFF.